This T cell receptor (beta chain) was observed in a study of identical twins. The table lists this clonotype with a few counts. Healthy Caucasians made up all donors. Carrying unique molecular identifiers, the cDNA also gained a universal primer site through template switching. A single record per CDR3 protein comes from TCRdb applying MiXCR to the 5' RACE reads. This sample has around 510,000 distinct CDR3 sequences, with around an eighth found just once. Trimming pared 5 bases from V and 5 bases from J, leaving 13 bases between. The CDR3 is 14 amino acids. Per the germline V gene, CDR1 is SGHTA and CDR2 is FQGNSA. These same records also appear under a second study, on yellow fever vaccine responses in identical twins.

This receptor was obtained from a young woman in good health. The chain employs TRBV7-2 and TRBJ2-4; D is possibly TRBD1 (6 bases). The sample comprised CD4+ T cells sorted from blood. CDR3 sequence: CASSPSDSQNIQYF. The CDR3 nucleotides are TGTGCCAGCAGCCCGTCGGACAGTCAAAACATTCAGTACTTC.